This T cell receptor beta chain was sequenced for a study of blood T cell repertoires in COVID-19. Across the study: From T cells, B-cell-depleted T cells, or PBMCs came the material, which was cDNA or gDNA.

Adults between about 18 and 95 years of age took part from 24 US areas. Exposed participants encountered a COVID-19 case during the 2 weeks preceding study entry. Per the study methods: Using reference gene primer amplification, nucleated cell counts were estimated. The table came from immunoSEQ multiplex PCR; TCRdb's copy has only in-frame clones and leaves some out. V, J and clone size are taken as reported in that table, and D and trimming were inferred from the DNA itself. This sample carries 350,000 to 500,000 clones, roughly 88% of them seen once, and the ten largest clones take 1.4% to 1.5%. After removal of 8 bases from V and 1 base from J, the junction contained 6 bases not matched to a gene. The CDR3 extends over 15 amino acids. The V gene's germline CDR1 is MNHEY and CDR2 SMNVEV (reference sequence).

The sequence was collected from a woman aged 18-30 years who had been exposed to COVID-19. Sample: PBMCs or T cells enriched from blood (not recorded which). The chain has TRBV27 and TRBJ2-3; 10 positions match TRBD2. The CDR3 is CASCHGTSGTDTQYF. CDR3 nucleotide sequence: TGTGCCAGCTGCCACGGGACTAGCGGCACAGATACGCAGTATTTT.